The 21 T cell receptor beta chains reported below all come from one sample, sequenced in a study of blood T cell repertoires in COVID-19. The repertoire was sequenced with immunoSEQ multiplex PCR; TCRdb's copy has only in-frame clones and lacks some. The profile covers more than 90,000 clones, with about 85% appearing a single time and 38% taken by the ten largest. The sequencing sample was made of peripheral blood. These receptors all come from a man older than 75 with acute or convalescent COVID-19.

This clone has only one observation. This chain joins TRBV7-2 and TRBJ2-1, with a tentative D call TRBD2 (6 bases). There are 15 residues in the CDR3. Germline values: CDR1 SGHTA, CDR2 FQGNSA. Trimming removed 5 bases from V and 4 bases from J, with 15 bases in between. The CDR3 spells CASSISMAGYNEQFF. CDR3 in DNA: TGTGCCAGCAGCATATCAATGGCGGGGTACAATGAGCAGTTCTTC.

The rearrangement uses TRBV30 and TRBJ2-7, with 13 bases aligning to TRBD2. Unmatched junction bases numbered 7, after V lost 3 bases and J lost 2 bases. Germline V gene data show CDR1 as GTSNPN and CDR2 as SVGIG (reference sequence). CDR3 length equals 16 residues. This CDR3 reads CAWSVTLAGGAYEQYF. Here the CDR3 DNA reads TGTGCCTGGAGCGTTACACTAGCGGGAGGGGCCTACGAGCAGTACTTC.

The V call is TRBV7-9, the J call TRBJ2-3; a possible D gene is TRBD2 (6 bases). With 3 bases removed from V and 6 bases from J, the gap between germline ends came to 13 bases. The CDR3 loop spans 14 amino acids. Germline CDR1 and CDR2: SEHNR and FQNEAQ (reference sequence). The CDR3 DNA sequence: TGTGCCAGCAGCTTTTGGGGAGGAGGCGATACGCAGTATTTT. This translates into CASSFWGGGDTQYF.

This clone showed up just once. Other DNA sequences from this sample encode an identical CDR3 as well. This CDR3 is CASSPGTGLYEQYF. In DNA, the CDR3 is TGTGCCAGCTCACCGGGGACAGGGTTGTACGAGCAGTACTTC. The chain uses TRBV18 and TRBJ2-7; 9 bases match TRBD1. The CDR3 consists of 14 residues. CDR1 is KGHSH, CDR2 LQKENI, per germline. Trimming at V came to 3 bases and at J to 4 bases, leaving 4 bases not matched to a gene. Full variable domain (remainder filled in from reference TRBV18 and TRBJ2-7): NAGVMQNPRHLVRRRGQEARLRCSPMKGHSHVYWYRQLPEEGLKFMVYLQKENIIDESGMPKERFSAEFPKEGPSILRIQQVVRGDSAAYFCASSPGTGLYEQYFGPGTRLTVT.

The chain links TRBV3-1 (or the pseudogene TRBV3-2) to TRBJ1-1, with D unresolved. The ends were cut back, 1 base at V and 6 bases at J, with 18 bases in the middle. The CDR3 covers 16 residues. The germline V gene encodes CDR1 LGHDT and CDR2 YNNKEL (reference sequence). CDR3 coding DNA: TGTGCCAGCAGCCAAGCGACTATCGCGGGATCATCTGAAGCTTTCTTT. Translation gives CASSQATIAGSSEAFF.

This chain joins TRBV7-3 and TRBJ2-2; 8 nucleotides match TRBD2. V gave up 2 bases and J gave up 5 bases; unmatched junction bases: 4. This CDR3 comprises 15 residues. Germline CDR1 and CDR2: SGHTA and FQGTGA. CDR3 residues: CASSLAPGGTGELFF. The CDR3, as DNA: TGTGCCAGCAGCTTAGCCCCGGGAGGGACCGGGGAGCTGTTTTTT.

V gene TRBV19 combines with J gene TRBJ1-5, with 7 bases identical to TRBD1. V trimming: 4 bases; J trimming: 6 bases; junction bases outside the gene matches: 3. The CDR3 sequence is 13 residues long. The germline V gene encodes CDR1 LNHDA and CDR2 SQIVND (reference sequence). For the CDR3, the DNA is TGTGCCAGTAGTACGGACAGGCGTCAGCCCCAGCATTTT. It is translated as CASSTDRRQPQHF.

The J gene is TRBJ2-2, the V gene TRBV6-2 or TRBV6-3; a possible D gene is TRBD2 (5 bases). CDR1 is MNHEY and CDR2 is SVGEGT in the germline V gene. Trimming took off 4 bases at V and 1 base at J, with 10 bases between the two ends. The CDR3 consists of 15 residues. DNA for the CDR3: TGTGCCAGCAGTTCCCAAGGAGGGAACACCGGGGAGCTGTTTTTT. Its translation: CASSSQGGNTGELFF.

For this clone: The sample contains more than one DNA sequence encoding this CDR3. J is TRBJ2-3 and V is TRBV7-9; TRBD2 might be the D (6 bases). CDR1 is SEHNR and CDR2 is FQNEAQ in the germline V gene (reference sequence). This CDR3 is built from 15 residues. The germline V and J ends were trimmed by 5 bases and 0 bases, with 12 bases remaining between them. CDR3 in amino acids: CASSPAGGSTDTQYF. As DNA, the CDR3 is TGTGCCAGCAGCCCTGCCGGGGGAAGCACAGATACGCAGTATTTT.

CDR3 residues: CASSGGGGTSDTQYF. CDR3 in DNA: TGTGCCAGTAGCGGGGGAGGGGGGACATCGGATACGCAGTATTTT. The chain combines TRBV19 with TRBJ2-3; a weak D match, TRBD2 (7 bases). V lost 6 bases and J lost 6, with 19 bases in between. This CDR3 has 15 amino acids. Germline CDR1 and CDR2: LNHDA and SQIVND (reference sequence).

This chain links TRBV7-3 with TRBJ2-2; 7 nucleotides match TRBD1. The V gene end was trimmed by 5 bases and the J gene end by 5 bases; junction bases not matched to a gene: 11. This CDR3 has 16 residues. Germline loops: CDR1 SGHTA, CDR2 FQGTGA. In DNA form, the CDR3 reads TGTGCCAGCAGCCCGCCGGGACAGTTTTCTACCGGGGAGCTGTTTTTT. It is translated as CASSPPGQFSTGELFF.

This chain uses TRBV7-3 with TRBJ1-1, with D possibly matching TRBD1 (5 bases). Germline V gives CDR1 SGHTA, CDR2 FQGTGA. This CDR3 has 14 amino acids. V lost 5 bases and J lost 4, with 14 bases in between. The CDR3 region is CASSRGAGSTEAFF. DNA of the CDR3: TGTGCCAGCAGCCGGGGCGCGGGGAGCACTGAAGCTTTCTTT.

Only a few counts were recorded for this clone. The chain links TRBV5-1 to TRBJ2-2, with TRBD2 matching over 15 bases. Unmatched junction bases numbered 10, after V lost 4 bases and J lost 3 bases. The CDR3 has 19 residues. Germline values: CDR1 SGHRS, CDR2 YFSETQ. CDR3 nucleotides: TGCGCCAGCAGCAGGGACGGGACTAGCGGGAGGCGCTACACCGGGGAGCTGTTTTTT. This gives the protein CASSRDGTSGRRYTGELFF.

The CDR3 bases are TGTGCCAGCAGCAAAATACAGGGGGCGGTAGCAGATACGCAGTATTTT. As protein: CASSKIQGAVADTQYF. This sequence joins TRBV7-9 and TRBJ2-3, with 9 bases identical to TRBD1. V lost 5 bases to trimming and J lost 4 bases; unmatched junction nucleotides: 10. Germline lookup yields CDR1 SEHNR and CDR2 FQNEAQ (reference sequence). The CDR3 loop spans 16 amino acids.

The chain is built from TRBV3-1 (or the pseudogene TRBV3-2) and TRBJ1-5, with TRBD1 as a possible D gene (6 bases). V lost 2 bases to trimming and J lost 7 bases, with 18 bases between them. The germline V gene encodes CDR1 LGHDT and CDR2 YNNKEL (reference sequence). This CDR3 is built from 16 residues. CDR3 sequence (DNA): TGTGCCAGCAGCCAATTCCCACCAGGGGATGACCAGCCCCAGCATTTT. Its translation: CASSQFPPGDDQPQHF.

This sequence joins TRBV6-2 or TRBV6-3 and TRBJ1-5; 8 positions match TRBD1. The CDR3 covers 17 residues. The trim removed 0 bases at V and 1 base at J, leaving 5 bases unmatched. Germline lookup yields CDR1 MNHEY and CDR2 SVGEGT. CDR3 DNA sequence: TGTGCCAGCAGTTACTCGACAGGGGAGGGGAGCAATCAGCCCCAGCATTTT. Translated, it gives CASSYSTGEGSNQPQHF.

This sequence joins TRBV13 and TRBJ2-3; 11 nucleotides align to TRBD2. The CDR3 is 17 amino acids. Trimming cost V 0 bases and J 4 bases; bases outside gene matches: 6. Germline values: CDR1 PRHDT, CDR2 FYEKMQ (reference sequence). The DNA for the CDR3 is TGTGCCAGCAGCTTAGGATCGGCTAGCGGGAGGTCAGATACGCAGTATTTT. It translates to CASSLGSASGRSDTQYF.

The rearrangement uses TRBV5-1 and TRBJ1-3; D is ambiguous. V gave up 2 bases and J gave up 4 bases, with 7 bases separating them. CDR1 and CDR2 (germline): SGHRS, YFSETQ. The CDR3 contains 13 residues. CDR3 protein: CASSLNPGNTIYF. The CDR3 DNA reads as TGCGCCAGCAGCTTAAATCCAGGAAACACCATATATTTT.

The V and J genes are TRBV5-1 and TRBJ2-3, with D maybe TRBD1 (6 bases). Germline-derived CDR1 and CDR2 are SGHRS and YFSETQ. With 4 bases removed from V and 0 bases from J, the gap between germline ends came to 12 bases. This CDR3 region has 15 residues. CDR3 DNA: TGCGCCAGCAGCCCCGAGAGGGGGAGCACAGATACGCAGTATTTT. Translating gives CASSPERGSTDTQYF.

This chain links TRBV29-1 with TRBJ1-5, with 7 bases aligning to TRBD1. The germline V gene has CDR1 SQVTM and CDR2 ANQGSEA. Unmatched junction bases numbered 6, after V lost 5 bases and J lost 5 bases. The length of the CDR3 is 13 residues. CDR3 sequence: CSVSQGSDQPQHF. The DNA for the CDR3 is TGCAGCGTTTCACAGGGGTCCGATCAGCCCCAGCATTTT.

This clone was observed once. V usage is TRBV12-3 or TRBV12-4 and J usage is TRBJ2-3; D is perhaps TRBD1 (5 bases). The V end was cut by 2 bases, the J end by 3 bases, with 6 bases between. The CDR3 loop spans 13 amino acids. CDR3 region: CASSLYRTDTQYF. The CDR3 region has the DNA TGTGCCAGCAGTTTATACAGGACAGATACGCAGTATTTT.